This T cell receptor beta chain emerged from a study of glioma-infiltrating T cells. The study's findings and limits: Very few CDR3 sequences were shared between tissue and blood. Above-expected tissue-blood divergence occurred in all gliomas, most in low-grade ones.

Trimming left V 1 base short and J 2 bases short, with 7 bases between. The CDR3 runs 14 residues. Germline lookup yields CDR1 SGHDT and CDR2 YYEEEE. The iRepertoire nested amplicon-rescue multiplex PCR amplified TCR alpha and beta CDR3s from RNA. Input was 100-400 ng of tissue mRNA or PBMC total RNA. TCRdb fed the multiplex PCR reads into MiXCR, producing one record per CDR3 protein. The profile shows 90,000 or so distinct CDR3 sequences, around 42% of them singletons. Notes on this clonotype: The antigen is not known.

Material for sequencing was glioma tissue, nonneoplastic brain tissue, or PBMCs (not recorded which). The sequence derives from a human donor with low-grade glioma or glioblastoma, undergoing nonglioma brain surgery, or in good health (not recorded which). This chain links TRBV5-6 with TRBJ2-1; D call uncertain. CDR3 DNA: TGTGCCAGCAGCTTGTTAACAGCCTACAATGAGCAGTTCTTC. Encoded protein: CASSLLTAYNEQFF. Looking up the rest from reference TRBV5-6 and TRBJ2-1 gives the full variable domain: DAGVTQSPTHLIKTRGQQVTLRCSPKSGHDTVSWYQQALGQGPQFIFQYYEEEERQRGNFPDRFSGHQFPNYSSELNVNALLLGDSALYLCASSLLTAYNEQFFGPGTRLTVL.